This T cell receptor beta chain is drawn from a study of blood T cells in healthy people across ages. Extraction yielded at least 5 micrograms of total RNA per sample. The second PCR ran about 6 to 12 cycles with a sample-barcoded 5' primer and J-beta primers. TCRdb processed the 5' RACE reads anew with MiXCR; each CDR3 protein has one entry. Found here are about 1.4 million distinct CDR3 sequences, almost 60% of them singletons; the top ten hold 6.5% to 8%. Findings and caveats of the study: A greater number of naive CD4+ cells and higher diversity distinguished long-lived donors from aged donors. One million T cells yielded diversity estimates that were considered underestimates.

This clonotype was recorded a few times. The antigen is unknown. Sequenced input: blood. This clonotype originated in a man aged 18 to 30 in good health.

The CDR3 spells CAISGPGMADTQYF. CDR3 nucleotide sequence: TGTGCCATCAGTGGCCCGGGAATGGCAGATACGCAGTATTTT. The rearrangement joins TRBV10-3 to TRBJ2-3, with D possibly TRBD2 on 5 matching bases. CDR1 is ENHRY, CDR2 SYGVKD, per germline. This CDR3 contains 14 residues. Trimming stripped 4 bases from V and 4 bases from J, with 12 bases between.